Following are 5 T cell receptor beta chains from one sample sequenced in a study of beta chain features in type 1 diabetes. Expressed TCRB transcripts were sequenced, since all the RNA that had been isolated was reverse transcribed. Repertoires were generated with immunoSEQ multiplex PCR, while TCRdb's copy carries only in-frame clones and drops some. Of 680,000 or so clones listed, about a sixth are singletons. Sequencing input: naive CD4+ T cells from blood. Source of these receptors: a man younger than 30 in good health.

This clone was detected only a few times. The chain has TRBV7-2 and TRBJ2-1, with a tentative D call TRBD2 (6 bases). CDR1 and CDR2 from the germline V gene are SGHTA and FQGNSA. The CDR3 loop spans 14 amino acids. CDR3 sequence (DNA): TGTGGGGGGGACCCCGGGAGCGTCTACAATGAGCAGTTCTTC. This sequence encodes CGGDPGSVYNEQFF.

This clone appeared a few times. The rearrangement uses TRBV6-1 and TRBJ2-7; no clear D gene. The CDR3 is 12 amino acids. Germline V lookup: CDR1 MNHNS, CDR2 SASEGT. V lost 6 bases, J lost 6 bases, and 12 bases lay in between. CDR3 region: CASRESPPEQYF. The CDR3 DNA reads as TGTGCCAGCAGGGAAAGTCCGCCCGAGCAGTACTTC.

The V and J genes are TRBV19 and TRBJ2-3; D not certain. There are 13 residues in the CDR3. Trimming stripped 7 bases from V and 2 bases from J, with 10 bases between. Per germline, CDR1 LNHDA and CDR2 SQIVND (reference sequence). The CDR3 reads CASMSGYTDTQYF. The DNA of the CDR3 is TGTGCCAGTATGTCCGGGTACACAGATACGCAGTATTTT.

CDR3 sequence reads: CASSPGQGTLYLNTEAFF. The CDR3, as DNA: TGTGCCAGCAGCCCCGGACAGGGGACGCTCTACCTGAACACTGAAGCTTTCTTT. The V call is TRBV5-5, the J call TRBJ1-1, with TRBD1 matching over 9 bases. The V gene's germline CDR1 is SGHKS and CDR2 YYEKEE (reference sequence). V lost 4 bases to trimming and J lost 0 bases; unmatched junction nucleotides: 13. The CDR3 totals 18 residues.

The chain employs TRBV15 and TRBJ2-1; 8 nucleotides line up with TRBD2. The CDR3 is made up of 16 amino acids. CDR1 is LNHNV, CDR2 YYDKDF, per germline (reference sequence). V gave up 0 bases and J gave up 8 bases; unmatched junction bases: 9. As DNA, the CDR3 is TGTGCCACCAGCAGAGATCCGAGACTAGCGTTGGATGAGCAGTTCTTC. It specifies CATSRDPRLALDEQFF.